This TCR beta chain was sequenced in a study of shared clonotypes between healthy human individuals. Study-wide background: Contributing individuals were a couple of females and three males aged 18 to 49.

Findings of the study overall: Sequencing depth was predicted to influence how clonotypes are shared among donors. Tissues were not sampled, only blood, and their repertoires likely differ.

The method was immunoSEQ multiplex PCR; TCRdb's version includes in-frame clones alone and lacks a portion of them. The sample holds roughly 2 million clones, around 96% seen once. Naive CD8 cells lacked CD45RO, underwent positive selection for CCR7 and left out terminally differentiated effector memory CD45RA+ cells. Notes on this clone: Its antigen is not known.

From germline, CDR1 is MDHEN and CDR2 SYDVKM. The CDR3 has 12 residues. V dropped 6 bases and J dropped 2 bases, with 8 bases sitting between them. Input material: naive CD8+ T cells sorted from blood. The chain combines TRBV28 with TRBJ2-7, with D tentatively TRBD1 (6 bases). The TCR sequence derives from a man aged 18 to 30 in good health. The CDR3 bases are TGTGCCAGCAGGGACAGAACCTACGAGCAGTACTTC. This codes for CASRDRTYEQYF.